This T cell receptor (beta chain) was retrieved from a study of T cell changes during pregnancy in multiple sclerosis. This CDR3 is 13 amino acids long. Germline CDR1 is SQVTM and CDR2 is ANQGSEA. Trimming shortened V by 3 bases and J by 2 bases, and 9 bases separated the two germline ends. The protocol was immunoSEQ multiplex PCR, while the TCRdb copy is restricted to in-frame clones and leaves out a portion. The sample holds around 73,000 clones, around 92% seen once. The starting material was peripheral blood, obtained in the third trimester of pregnancy. The V and J genes are TRBV29-1 and TRBJ2-3; D is undetermined. The clonotype originates from a female donor in good health, enrolled as a control in a pregnancy study. CDR3 sequence: CSVDGPITDTQYF. The CDR3 bases are TGCAGCGTTGATGGGCCGATCACAGATACGCAGTATTTT.